This T cell receptor (beta chain) was captured in a study of blood T cell repertoires in COVID-19. Produced via immunoSEQ multiplex PCR; TCRdb's table is partial and in-frame only. The sample shows around 400,000 clones, roughly 92% of them seen only once. Germline CDR1 SEHNR, CDR2 FQNEAQ (reference sequence). Trimming removed 5 bases at V and 1 base at J, with 11 bases between. The CDR3 totals 14 residues. The genes are TRBV7-9 and TRBJ1-1; D may be TRBD1 (6 bases). Sequenced material: PBMCs or T cells enriched from blood (not recorded which). This receptor was obtained from a woman aged 40 to 50 who had been exposed to COVID-19. In DNA form, the CDR3 reads TGTGCCAGCAGCCAAACAGGGAGGAACACTGAAGCTTTCTTT. It translates to CASSQTGRNTEAFF.